This TCR beta chain was profiled in a study of molecular identifiers for immune sequencing clone quantification. Trimming took off 0 bases at V and 7 bases at J, with 7 bases between the two ends. From germline, CDR1 is SGDLS and CDR2 YYNGEE. The CDR3 is made up of 13 amino acids. Using its own MiXCR run on the PCR reads, TCRdb lists one record per CDR3 protein. In the table there are under 85,000 distinct CDR3 sequences, around a sixth of which are singletons. This clonotype was counted at least ten times. This receptor was taken from a human donor in good health. Some libraries in this study had Jurkat cell RNA spiked in. This chain uses TRBV9 with TRBJ2-2, with D possibly TRBD1 on 6 matching bases. Sequenced material: naive CD8+ T cells from blood, with Jurkat cell RNA spiked in. Subset indicated: FACS-sorted CD8+CD4-CCR7+CD45RA+ naive T cells. CDR3 amino acids: CASSVGGHGELFF. CDR3 nucleotides: TGTGCCAGCAGCGTAGGGGGGCACGGGGAGCTGTTTTTT.